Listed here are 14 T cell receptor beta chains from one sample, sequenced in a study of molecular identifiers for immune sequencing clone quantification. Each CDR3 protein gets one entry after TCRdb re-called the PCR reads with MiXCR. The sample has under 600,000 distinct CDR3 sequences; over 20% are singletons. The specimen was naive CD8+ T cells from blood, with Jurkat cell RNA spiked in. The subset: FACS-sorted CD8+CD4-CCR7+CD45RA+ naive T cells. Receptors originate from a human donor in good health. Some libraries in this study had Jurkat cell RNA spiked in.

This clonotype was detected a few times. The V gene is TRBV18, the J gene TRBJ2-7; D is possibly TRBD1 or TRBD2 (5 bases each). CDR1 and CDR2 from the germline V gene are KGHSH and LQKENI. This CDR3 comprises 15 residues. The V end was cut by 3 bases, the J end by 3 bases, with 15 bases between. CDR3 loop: CASSPGTGDHYEQYF. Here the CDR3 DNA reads TGTGCCAGCTCACCCGGGACCGGGGACCACTACGAGCAGTACTTC. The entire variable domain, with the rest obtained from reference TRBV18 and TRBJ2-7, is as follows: NAGVMQNPRHLVRRRGQEARLRCSPMKGHSHVYWYRQLPEEGLKFMVYLQKENIIDESGMPKERFSAEFPKEGPSILRIQQVVRGDSAAYFCASSPGTGDHYEQYFGPGTRLTVT.

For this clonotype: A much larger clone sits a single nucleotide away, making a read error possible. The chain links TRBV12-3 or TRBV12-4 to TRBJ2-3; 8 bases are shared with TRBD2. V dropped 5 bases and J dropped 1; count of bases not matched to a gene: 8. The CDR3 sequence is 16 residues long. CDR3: CASSEGPGGGTDTQYF. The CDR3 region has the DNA TGTGCCAGCAGTGAAGGTCCGGGGGGGGGCACAGATACGCAGTATTTT.

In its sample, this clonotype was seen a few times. The CDR3 is CASSIGGGLADTQYF. CDR3 DNA sequence: TGTGCCAGTAGTATTGGGGGGGGGTTAGCAGATACGCAGTATTTT. This rearrangement joins TRBV19 to TRBJ2-3, with TRBD2 matching 7 bases. Germline V lookup: CDR1 LNHDA, CDR2 SQIVND (reference sequence). Losses at the gene ends were 3 bases for V and 4 bases for J; bases not matched to a gene: 7. CDR3 length: 15 residues.

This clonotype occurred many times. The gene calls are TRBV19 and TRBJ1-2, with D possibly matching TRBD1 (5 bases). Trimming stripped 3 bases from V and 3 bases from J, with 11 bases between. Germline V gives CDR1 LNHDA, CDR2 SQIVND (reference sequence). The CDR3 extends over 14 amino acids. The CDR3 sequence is CASSIYGADYGYTF. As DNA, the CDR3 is TGTGCCAGTAGTATCTACGGGGCGGACTATGGCTACACCTTC.

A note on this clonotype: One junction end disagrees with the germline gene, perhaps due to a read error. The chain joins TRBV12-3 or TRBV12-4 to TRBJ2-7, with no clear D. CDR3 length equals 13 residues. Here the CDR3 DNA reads TGTGTCAGCAGTTTAGGTACCGGCTACGAGCAGTACTTC. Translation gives CVSSLGTGYEQYF.

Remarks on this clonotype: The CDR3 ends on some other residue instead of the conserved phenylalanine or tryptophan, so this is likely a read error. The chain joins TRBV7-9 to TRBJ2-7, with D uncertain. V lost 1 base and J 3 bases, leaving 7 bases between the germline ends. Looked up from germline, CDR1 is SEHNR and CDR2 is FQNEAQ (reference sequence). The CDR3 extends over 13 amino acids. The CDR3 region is CASSLGVVYEQYS. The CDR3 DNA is TGTGCCAGCAGCTTAGGAGTCGTCTACGAGCAGTACTCC.

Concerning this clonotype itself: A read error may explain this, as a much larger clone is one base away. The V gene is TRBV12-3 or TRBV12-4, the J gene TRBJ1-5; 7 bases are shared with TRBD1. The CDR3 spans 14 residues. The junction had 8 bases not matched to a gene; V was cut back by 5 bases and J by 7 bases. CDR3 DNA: TGTGCCAGCAGTACGGACAGGTCCGGGCAGCCCCAGCATTTT. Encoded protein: CASSTDRSGQPQHF.

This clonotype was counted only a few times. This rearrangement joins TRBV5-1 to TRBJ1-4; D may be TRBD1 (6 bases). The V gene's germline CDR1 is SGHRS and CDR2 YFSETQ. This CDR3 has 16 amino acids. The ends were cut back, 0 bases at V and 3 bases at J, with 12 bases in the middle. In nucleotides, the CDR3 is TGCGCCAGCAGCTTGGGACGGGGGGCTTCTAATGAAAAACTGTTTTTT. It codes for CASSLGRGASNEKLFF.

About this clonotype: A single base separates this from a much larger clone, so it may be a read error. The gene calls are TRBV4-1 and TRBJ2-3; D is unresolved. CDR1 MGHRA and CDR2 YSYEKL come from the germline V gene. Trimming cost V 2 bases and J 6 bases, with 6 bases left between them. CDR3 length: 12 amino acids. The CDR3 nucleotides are TGCGCCAGCAGCCAAAATCACGATACGCAGTATTTT. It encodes CASSQNHDTQYF.

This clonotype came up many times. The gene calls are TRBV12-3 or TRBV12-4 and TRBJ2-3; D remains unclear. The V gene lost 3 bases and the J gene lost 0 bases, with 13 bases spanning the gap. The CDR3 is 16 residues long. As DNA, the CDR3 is TGTGCCAGCAGTTTCCCCGCACAATCTAGCACAGATACGCAGTATTTT. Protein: CASSFPAQSSTDTQYF.

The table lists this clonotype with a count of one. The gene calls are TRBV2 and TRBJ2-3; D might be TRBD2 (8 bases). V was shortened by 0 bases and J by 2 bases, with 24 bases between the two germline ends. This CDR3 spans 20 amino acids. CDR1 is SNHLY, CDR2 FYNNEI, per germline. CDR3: CASSEAFGGLGGVFTDTQYF. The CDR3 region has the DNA TGTGCCAGCAGTGAAGCTTTTGGGGGACTAGGGGGCGTTTTCACAGATACGCAGTATTTT.

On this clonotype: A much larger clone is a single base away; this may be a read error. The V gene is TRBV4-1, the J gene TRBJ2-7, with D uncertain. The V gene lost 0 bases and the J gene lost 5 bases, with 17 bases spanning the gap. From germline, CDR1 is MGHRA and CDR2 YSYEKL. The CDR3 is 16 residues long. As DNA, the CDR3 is TGCGCCAGCAGCCAAGATACCTTCGGCACGACCAACGAGCAGTACTTC. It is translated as CASSQDTFGTTNEQYF.

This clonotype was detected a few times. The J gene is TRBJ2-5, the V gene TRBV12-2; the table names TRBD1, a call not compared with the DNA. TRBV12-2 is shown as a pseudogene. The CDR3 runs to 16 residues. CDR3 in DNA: TGTGCAAGTCGCTTCCCCGGGAACCGACAGCAAGAGACCCAGTACTTC. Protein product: CASRFPGNRQQETQYF.

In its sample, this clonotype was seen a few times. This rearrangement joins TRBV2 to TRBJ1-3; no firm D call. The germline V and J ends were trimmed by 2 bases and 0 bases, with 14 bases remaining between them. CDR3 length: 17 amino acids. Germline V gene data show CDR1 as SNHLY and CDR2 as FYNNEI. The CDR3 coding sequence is TGTGCCAGCAGTGAATGGCGGTCCCAACCCTCTGGAAACACCATATATTTT. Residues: CASSEWRSQPSGNTIYF.